Presented here are 17 T cell receptor beta chains from one specimen sequenced in a study of cytomegalovirus exposure and HLA in healthy donors. It was with 60 Vbeta and 13 Jbeta primers that the PCR ran. Profiled with immunoSEQ multiplex PCR; TCRdb holds only in-frame clones, not every one. The repertoire table contains nearly 200,000 clones. Source material: PBMCs. These receptors were collected from a boy aged 10-17 years in good health and CMV-seronegative.

The rearrangement joins TRBV19 to TRBJ1-3, with 12 positions matching TRBD1. The CDR3 covers 16 residues. Trimming took 6 bases from V and 3 from J; bases not matched to a gene: 6. The V gene's germline CDR1 is LNHDA and CDR2 SQIVND (reference sequence). CDR3: CASSAGTGGFGNTIYF. The CDR3 DNA sequence: TGTGCCAGTAGCGCCGGGACAGGGGGCTTTGGAAACACCATATATTTT.

The chain recombines TRBV9 with TRBJ2-1, with 8 bases matching TRBD1. The CDR3 is 14 residues long. V was clipped by 3 bases and J by 7 bases; unmatched bases: 6. Germline values: CDR1 SGDLS, CDR2 YYNGEE. The CDR3 loop reads CASSAGQGTNEQFF. The CDR3 region has the DNA TGTGCCAGCAGCGCCGGACAGGGAACAAATGAGCAGTTCTTC.

This sequence joins TRBV29-1 and TRBJ2-5; D uncertain. Trimming pared 4 bases from V and 4 bases from J, leaving 13 bases between. The CDR3 spans 13 residues. Germline V CDR1 and CDR2: SQVTM, ANQGSEA. CDR3 sequence: CSVVTPSRETQYF. The CDR3 coding sequence is TGCAGCGTTGTAACCCCGAGTCGAGAGACCCAGTACTTC.

This rearrangement joins TRBV4-1 to TRBJ1-6, with a weak D call TRBD1 (5 bases). V gave up 0 bases and J gave up 6 bases, with 21 bases separating them. Looked up from germline, CDR1 is MGHRA and CDR2 is YSYEKL. This CDR3 contains 19 residues. For the CDR3, the DNA is TGCGCCAGCAGCCAAGATGATCGGGGGACCGGAGCCGGTAATTCACCCCTCCACTTT. This gives the protein CASSQDDRGTGAGNSPLHF.

The rearrangement links TRBV27 to TRBJ2-7; D is perhaps TRBD2 (6 bases). CDR3 length equals 14 residues. Trimming cost V 4 bases and J 2 bases, with 12 bases left between them. CDR1 is MNHEY and CDR2 is SMNVEV in the germline V gene (reference sequence). This chain's CDR3 is CASSWVGGPYEQYF. For the CDR3, the DNA is TGTGCCAGCAGTTGGGTGGGGGGACCCTACGAGCAGTACTTC.

The rearrangement uses TRBV11-1 and TRBJ2-7, with 10 positions matching TRBD2. V lost 2 bases and J lost 0; bases outside the gene matches: 1. CDR3 length: 15 residues. Germline CDR1 SGHAT, CDR2 FQDESV (reference sequence). The CDR3 sequence is CASSLLAGDSYEQYF. DNA for the CDR3: TGTGCCAGCAGCTTACTAGCGGGGGACTCCTACGAGCAGTACTTC.

Here the CDR3 DNA reads TGTGCCAGCAGTGGGGGCCCCTGGCAGGAAAGCACAGATACGCAGTATTTT. Translating gives CASSGGPWQESTDTQYF. V and J are TRBV2 and TRBJ2-3; D might be TRBD1 (5 bases). The V gene lost 4 bases and the J gene lost 0 bases, with 17 bases spanning the gap. Germline CDR1 is SNHLY and CDR2 is FYNNEI. This CDR3 spans 17 amino acids.

The V and J genes are TRBV7-2 and TRBJ2-7, with 9 bases identical to TRBD2. CDR1 is SGHTA, CDR2 FQGNSA, per germline. This CDR3 is 17 amino acids long. Unmatched junction bases numbered 12, after V lost 2 bases and J lost 4 bases. CDR3 sequence reads: CASSLKASRGGIYEQYF. CDR3 DNA sequence: TGTGCCAGCAGCTTAAAAGCGTCGCGGGGGGGCATATACGAGCAGTACTTC.

J is TRBJ1-2 and V is TRBV30, with D maybe TRBD1 (5 bases). The CDR3 extends over 12 amino acids. Germline V gene data show CDR1 as GTSNPN and CDR2 as SVGIG (reference sequence). Trimming cost V 7 bases and J 4 bases, with 13 bases left between them. CDR3 amino acids: CALDRRGYGYTF. CDR3 bases: TGTGCCTTGGACCGGAGGGGCTATGGCTACACCTTC.

The J gene is TRBJ2-1, the V gene TRBV14; unclear D gene. CDR1 and CDR2 (germline): SGHDN, FVKESK. The CDR3 spans 16 residues. V lost 1 base to trimming and J lost 1 base, with 11 bases between them. The CDR3 nucleotides are TGTGCCAGCAGCCAAGTAAGCCACGCTTCCTACAATGAGCAGTTCTTC. It yields the protein CASSQVSHASYNEQFF.

The chain is built from TRBV7-3 and TRBJ2-1; weak D call: TRBD2 (7 bases). Germline V CDR1 and CDR2: SGHTA, FQGTGA. The V end was cut by 2 bases, the J end by 5 bases, with 16 bases between. The CDR3 has 16 amino acids. CDR3 loop: CASSLYAGDINNEQFF. The DNA of the CDR3 is TGTGCCAGCAGCTTATATGCGGGGGACATCAACAATGAGCAGTTCTTC.

The chain employs TRBV28 and TRBJ2-3, with TRBD2 matching 7 bases. In germline, CDR1 is MDHEN, CDR2 SYDVKM. J lost 3 bases, V lost 7 bases, and 7 bases had no gene match. This CDR3 comprises 14 residues. CDR3 nucleotide sequence: TGTGCCAGCAACTCGTTGGGAGGGACAGATACGCAGTATTTT. This encodes CASNSLGGTDTQYF.

The chain recombines TRBV18 with TRBJ1-1; weak D call: TRBD1 (6 bases). The V and J ends lost 3 bases and 4 bases respectively, with 15 bases between them. The germline gives CDR1 KGHSH, CDR2 LQKENI. There are 15 residues in the CDR3. DNA of the CDR3: TGTGCCAGCTCACCCAGACAGGTTGACTTCACTGAAGCTTTCTTT. Translated, it gives CASSPRQVDFTEAFF.

The genes are TRBV7-8 and TRBJ1-1, with 7 bases matching TRBD1. Unmatched junction bases numbered 15, after V lost 6 bases and J lost 5 bases. The length of the CDR3 is 16 residues. CDR1 SGHVS and CDR2 FQNEAQ come from the germline V gene. CDR3: CASRERVEGAGTEAFF. CDR3 in DNA: TGTGCCAGCAGAGAAAGAGTAGAGGGGGCAGGGACTGAAGCTTTCTTT.

In DNA form, the CDR3 reads TGTGCCAGCAGCTTAACCCCGACAGATCTGGACACTGAAGCTTTCTTT. It encodes CASSLTPTDLDTEAFF. This chain joins TRBV7-3 and TRBJ1-1; possible D gene TRBD1, 5 bases. This CDR3 contains 16 residues. Looked up from germline, CDR1 is SGHTA and CDR2 is FQGTGA. The V end lost 0 bases, the J end lost 3 bases, and 14 bases lay between the germline ends. Using reference TRBV7-3 and TRBJ1-1 for the parts outside the CDR3, the full variable domain is GAGVSQTPSNKVTEKGKYVELRCDPISGHTALYWYRQSLGQGPEFLIYFQGTGAADDSGLPNDRFFAVRPEGSVSTLKIQRTERGDSAVYLCASSLTPTDLDTEAFFGQGTRLTVV.

The chain carries TRBV4-1 and TRBJ1-1, with 8 bases lining up with TRBD1. Trimming took 4 bases from V and 2 from J; bases not matched to a gene: 3. The CDR3 runs to 14 residues. In germline, CDR1 is MGHRA, CDR2 YSYEKL. The DNA for the CDR3 is TGCGCCAGCAGCCGAACAGGGGGTAACACTGAAGCTTTCTTT. It is translated as CASSRTGGNTEAFF.

V is TRBV5-1 and J is TRBJ2-5, with 12 nucleotides matching TRBD2. The CDR3 spans 15 residues. After removal of 5 bases from V and 1 base from J, the junction contained 3 bases not matched to a gene. Germline assignment: CDR1 SGHRS and CDR2 YFSETQ. The chain's CDR3 is CASRLLAGGQETQYF. Here the CDR3 DNA reads TGCGCCAGCAGATTACTAGCGGGGGGCCAAGAGACCCAGTACTTC.